One sample yielded the 17 T cell receptor beta chains listed below, sequenced in a study of T-cell reconstitution after alpha-beta-depleted transplantation in children. Library preparation (for TCRbeta) was performed with unique molecular identifiers. TCRdb processed the PCR reads anew with MiXCR; each CDR3 protein has one entry. The sample contains about 690,000 distinct CDR3 sequences, approximately 16% of which appear only once. The input for sequencing was PBMCs from the stem cell graft donor, taken from the stem cell graft. The source of these receptors is a human donor who donated a stem cell graft to a child with acute myeloid leukemia.

The chain carries TRBV6-1 and TRBJ2-3; 9 bases are a match to TRBD2. This CDR3 is built from 15 residues. J lost 5 bases, V lost 6 bases, and 9 bases had no gene match. Germline V gene lookup returns CDR1 MNHNS and CDR2 SASEGT. In DNA, the CDR3 is TGTGCCAGCAGCGCGCAGCGGGGGGCCGTAGATACGCAGTATTTT. This gives the protein CASSAQRGAVDTQYF.

Concerning this clonotype: With a much larger clone just one base away, this may be a read error. The rearrangement links TRBV7-2 to TRBJ1-5, with D perhaps matching TRBD1 (6 bases). The CDR3 is made up of 16 amino acids. Germline V CDR1 and CDR2: SGHTA, FQGNSA. This chain's CDR3 is CSSSLKGGRGYQPQHF. The DNA for the CDR3 is TGTTCCAGCAGCTTGAAAGGAGGGAGGGGGTATCAGCCCCAGCATTTT.

The sample holds a few counts of this clonotype. The chain links TRBV19 to TRBJ2-1; TRBD1 agrees at 7 bases. This CDR3 has 15 amino acids. The germline gives CDR1 LNHDA, CDR2 SQIVND (reference sequence). With V trimmed by 4 bases and J by 5 bases, 8 bases remained unmatched. CDR3 protein: CASSTSTGHHNEQFF. CDR3 DNA sequence: TGTGCCAGTAGTACTTCGACAGGGCATCACAATGAGCAGTTCTTC.

This clonotype was counted many times. The chain joins TRBV20-1 to TRBJ2-1; D not certain. Deletions cut 0 bases from V and 4 bases from J, with 10 bases between. The CDR3 length is 14 residues. Looked up from germline, CDR1 is DFQATT and CDR2 is SNEGSKA (reference sequence). CDR3 sequence: CSARDIWEYNEQFF. The CDR3 DNA is TGCAGTGCTAGAGACATTTGGGAATACAATGAGCAGTTCTTC.

The sample holds many counts of this clonotype. The V and J genes are TRBV20-1 and TRBJ2-3; D possibly corresponds to TRBD2 (7 bases). Per the germline V gene, CDR1 is DFQATT and CDR2 is SNEGSKA (reference sequence). The germline V and J ends were trimmed by 6 bases and 5 bases, with 21 bases remaining between them. The CDR3 length is 15 residues. CDR3 coding DNA: TGCAGTGCAGAGCTGGGGGGGGCGAGTGGAGATACGCAGTATTTT. This encodes CSAELGGASGDTQYF.

This clonotype was detected many times. The rearrangement uses TRBV20-1 and TRBJ1-1; D might be TRBD1 (5 bases). This CDR3 has 13 residues. V was shortened by 5 bases and J by 8 bases, with 18 bases between the two germline ends. Germline V gives CDR1 DFQATT, CDR2 SNEGSKA (reference sequence). As DNA, the CDR3 is TGCAGTGCTCAACGCGGGGGGAAGGGGGAAGCTTTCTTT. Encoded protein: CSAQRGGKGEAFF.

This clonotype was found a few times. This chain joins TRBV20-1 and TRBJ1-1; D unclear. Trimming took 0 bases from V and 8 from J, leaving 10 bases between them. Germline assignment: CDR1 DFQATT and CDR2 SNEGSKA (reference sequence). The CDR3 is 12 amino acids. CDR3 amino acids: CSARDPAVEAFF. In DNA, the CDR3 is TGCAGTGCTAGAGACCCCGCGGTAGAAGCTTTCTTT.

This clonotype was detected ten times or more. The CDR3: CASSVAKVGLLNEQFF. CDR3 bases: TGTGCCAGCAGCGTAGCGAAGGTGGGTCTACTCAATGAGCAGTTCTTC. The chain links TRBV9 to TRBJ2-1; D remains unclear. This CDR3 comprises 16 residues. V lost 0 bases, J lost 6 bases, and 16 bases lay in between. The germline V gene encodes CDR1 SGDLS and CDR2 YYNGEE.

This clonotype came up a few times. This sequence joins TRBV20-1 and TRBJ2-3; D may be TRBD1 (5 bases). From germline, CDR1 is DFQATT and CDR2 SNEGSKA (reference sequence). The CDR3 extends over 16 amino acids. The V and J ends lost 0 bases and 1 base respectively, with 14 bases between them. The CDR3 bases are TGCAGTGCTAGAGATCCGGTCAGGGATCGCACAGATACGCAGTATTTT. It encodes CSARDPVRDRTDTQYF.

This clonotype was detected ten times or more. The chain carries TRBV20-1 and TRBJ2-7, with D tentatively TRBD1 or TRBD2 (5 bases each). The V end was cut by 7 bases, the J end by 3 bases, with 22 bases between. Germline values: CDR1 DFQATT, CDR2 SNEGSKA (reference sequence). CDR3 length: 15 amino acids. CDR3 bases: TGCAGTGTTTCTCTCCCGGGACCGACGGTCTACGAGCAGTACTTC. Translated: CSVSLPGPTVYEQYF.

There are a few counts of this clonotype. The J gene is TRBJ2-7, the V gene TRBV29-1; 9 bases are a match to TRBD1. From germline, CDR1 is SQVTM and CDR2 ANQGSEA. The V segment lost 7 bases and the J segment 3 bases; nucleotides outside the gene matches: 16. The CDR3 consists of 16 residues. CDR3 region: CSALTLTGGPFYEQYF. The CDR3 DNA reads as TGCAGCGCATTAACCCTGACAGGGGGACCCTTCTACGAGCAGTACTTC.

The chain recombines TRBV7-9 with TRBJ1-2; D gene ambiguous. Germline assignment: CDR1 SEHNR and CDR2 FQNEAQ (reference sequence). This CDR3 contains 14 residues. V gave up 3 bases and J gave up 0 bases, with 8 bases separating them. CDR3 DNA sequence: TGTGCCAGCAGCTTGACGGCAGCTAACTATGGCTACACCTTC. Its translation is CASSLTAANYGYTF.

The V call is TRBV5-1, the J call TRBJ1-1; D ambiguous. The CDR3 is made up of 18 amino acids. Deletions cut 0 bases from V and 0 bases from J, with 18 bases between. Germline V gives CDR1 SGHRS, CDR2 YFSETQ. CDR3 sequence: CASSLASFGGYMNTEAFF. CDR3 nucleotide sequence: TGCGCCAGCAGCTTGGCCTCGTTCGGTGGGTACATGAACACTGAAGCTTTCTTT.

Many counts were recorded for this clonotype. The chain carries TRBV12-3 or TRBV12-4 and TRBJ2-3; 9 nucleotides agree with TRBD1. With 3 bases clipped from V and 6 bases from J, the junction kept 4 bases outside the gene matches. This CDR3 contains 14 residues. The CDR3, as DNA: TGTGCCAGCAGTTTCCGGGACAGGGTGGATACGCAGTATTTT. Translating gives CASSFRDRVDTQYF.

This clonotype came up many times. This chain uses TRBV10-3 with TRBJ2-1; D gene ambiguous. Germline CDR1 is ENHRY and CDR2 is SYGVKD. V was trimmed by 0 bases and J by 7 bases, leaving 1 base between them. This CDR3 region has 11 residues. The CDR3 DNA sequence: TGTGCCATCAGTGAGTCAAATGAGCAGTTCTTC. Its protein is CAISESNEQFF.

This clonotype was detected many times. The chain employs TRBV20-1 and TRBJ1-1, with D unclear. Germline-derived CDR1 and CDR2 are DFQATT and SNEGSKA (reference sequence). The CDR3 has 13 residues. The CDR3 loop reads CSTTTARVGEAFF. The DNA of the CDR3 is TGCAGCACCACCACCGCTCGCGTGGGTGAAGCTTTCTTT.

As for this clonotype: Since a much larger clone is just one base distant, this may be a read error. The V gene is TRBV6-2 or TRBV6-3, the J gene TRBJ2-7; D is ambiguous. The CDR3 contains 15 residues. Germline CDR1 and CDR2: MNHEY and SVGEGT. CDR3 region: CASSYRAGSSYQQYF. The CDR3 bases are TGTGCCAGCAGTTACCGGGCAGGAAGCTCCTACCAGCAGTACTTC.